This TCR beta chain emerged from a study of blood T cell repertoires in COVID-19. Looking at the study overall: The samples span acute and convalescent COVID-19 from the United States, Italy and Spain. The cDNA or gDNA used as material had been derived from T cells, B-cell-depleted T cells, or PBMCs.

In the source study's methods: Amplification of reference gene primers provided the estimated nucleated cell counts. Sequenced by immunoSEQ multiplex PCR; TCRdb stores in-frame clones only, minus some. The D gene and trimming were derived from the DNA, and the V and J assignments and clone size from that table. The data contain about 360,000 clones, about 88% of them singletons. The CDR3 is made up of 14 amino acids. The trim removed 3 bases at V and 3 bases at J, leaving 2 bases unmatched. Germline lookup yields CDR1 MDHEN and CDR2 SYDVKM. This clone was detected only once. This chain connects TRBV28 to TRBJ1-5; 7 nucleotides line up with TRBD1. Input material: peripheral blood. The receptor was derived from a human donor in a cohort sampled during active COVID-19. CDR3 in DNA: TGTGCCAGCAGTTTGACAGGGATCAATCAGCCCCAGCATTTT. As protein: CASSLTGINQPQHF.